One and the same sample provided the 13 T cell receptor beta chains below, sequenced in a study of persistence of HIV-infected CD4 T cells. Lysates of CMV-infected fibroblasts at 8 to 10 ug/mL stimulated these cells. CD4+ T cells upregulating both CD40 ligand and CD69 were sorted as responding cells. Antigens of these TCRs are unknown. The immunoSEQ assay was version 4, run in survey mode. Using immunoSEQ multiplex PCR, the repertoire was profiled, and TCRdb retains in-frame clones only, with some absent. The sample yields about 16,000 clones, roughly two thirds seen once. The source material was CD4+ T cells sorted from PBMCs after approximately 19-hour stimulation, sampled from a patient who received antiretroviral therapy. These receptor sequences come from an adult woman with HIV who was CMV-seropositive.

This clone appeared once. The rearrangement links TRBV18 to TRBJ2-2; D unresolved. The CDR3 has 15 amino acids. Trimming removed 1 base from V and 0 bases from J, with 6 bases in between. In germline, CDR1 is KGHSH, CDR2 LQKENI. The DNA for the CDR3 is TGTGCCAGCTCACCACGGCCAGCGAACACCGGGGAGCTGTTTTTT. The encoded protein is CASSPRPANTGELFF.

This chain joins TRBV5-1 and TRBJ2-5, with a possible D match to TRBD1 (6 bases). Germline V gene lookup returns CDR1 SGHRS and CDR2 YFSETQ. The CDR3 covers 15 residues. V dropped 4 bases and J dropped 1 base, with 14 bases sitting between them. CDR3 in amino acids: CASSTLGTPQETQYF. CDR3 DNA: TGCGCCAGCAGCACCCTAGGGACACCCCAAGAGACCCAGTACTTC.

DNA of the CDR3: TGTGCCACCAGTGACGGCGGCCGATCTGAAGCTTTCTTT. Amino acid sequence: CATSDGGRSEAFF. The rearrangement joins TRBV24-1 to TRBJ1-1; no definite D call. The V end lost 4 bases, the J end lost 6 bases, and 11 bases lay between the germline ends. This CDR3 comprises 13 residues. Germline values: CDR1 KGHDR, CDR2 SFDVKD.

This clone was counted a few times. The chain is built from TRBV6-1 and TRBJ2-1; the D gene is possibly TRBD2 (5 bases). CDR1 MNHNS and CDR2 SASEGT come from the germline V gene. V lost 1 base and J 12 bases, leaving 7 bases between the germline ends. This CDR3 region has 11 residues. Here the CDR3 DNA reads TGTGCCAGCAGTGAAGACGGAGGGCAGTTCTTC. It encodes CASSEDGGQFF.

The chain recombines TRBV6-5 with TRBJ2-1; D gene ambiguous. Between the trimmed V and J ends, which lost 7 bases and 9 bases, there was a span of 10 bases. This CDR3 region has 11 residues. Germline V CDR1 and CDR2: MNHEY, SVGAGI. The CDR3 DNA sequence: TGTGCCAGCAATACCGCCGGTGAGCAGTTCTTC. Translating it yields CASNTAGEQFF.

The CDR3 DNA is TGTGCCAGCTCACCCGGACAGGGTGAAGAGACCCAGTACTTC. Translated: CASSPGQGEETQYF. V is TRBV18 and J is TRBJ2-5; 8 nucleotides agree with TRBD1. Trimming removed 3 bases from V and 3 bases from J; junction bases left unmatched: 3. Per the germline V gene, CDR1 is KGHSH and CDR2 is LQKENI. This CDR3 contains 14 residues.

The rearrangement links TRBV6-5 to TRBJ1-6; TRBD1 is a possible D gene (6 bases). V was shortened by 4 bases and J by 9 bases, with 19 bases between the two germline ends. The germline V gene encodes CDR1 MNHEY and CDR2 SVGAGI. The CDR3 is made up of 16 amino acids. The CDR3 DNA follows: TGTGCCAGCAGTTGGGCTCGGGGGGCGCGAACTTCACCCCTCCACTTT. This sequence encodes CASSWARGARTSPLHF.

In its sample, this clone was seen a few times. The V gene is TRBV5-1, the J gene TRBJ1-1; D unresolved. The CDR3 sequence is 14 residues long. CDR1 and CDR2 (germline): SGHRS, YFSETQ. The ends were cut back, 4 bases at V and 1 base at J, with 11 bases in the middle. CDR3 DNA sequence: TGCGCCAGCAGCGCCGCGGCGGAGAACACTGAAGCTTTCTTT. It yields the protein CASSAAAENTEAFF. Together with reference TRBV5-1 and TRBJ1-1, the CDR3 gives the full variable domain: KAGVTQTPRYLIKTRGQQVTLSCSPISGHRSVSWYQQTPGQGLQFLFEYFSETQRNKGNFPGRFSGRQFSNSRSEMNVSTLELGDSALYLCASSAAAENTEAFFGQGTRLTVV.

With respect to this clone: Additional DNA sequences in this sample encode the identical CDR3. This chain links TRBV30 with TRBJ1-5, with D hard to call. Looked up from germline, CDR1 is GTSNPN and CDR2 is SVGIG (reference sequence). CDR3 length: 16 amino acids. V was clipped by 2 bases and J by 3 bases, with 17 bases between them. CDR3 region: CAWSRGLEVINQPQHF. The CDR3 DNA reads as TGTGCCTGGAGTCGAGGGTTGGAGGTTATCAATCAGCCCCAGCATTTT.

The J gene is TRBJ1-2, the V gene TRBV3-1 (or the pseudogene TRBV3-2); 9 bases line up with TRBD1. The J segment lost 13 bases and the V segment lost 3 bases, leaving 9 bases of the junction unmatched. The CDR3 contains 13 residues. Germline CDR1 reads LGHDT; CDR2 reads YNNKEL (reference sequence). CDR3 region: CASSQGQGIRGTF. The CDR3 DNA follows: TGTGCCAGCAGCCAGGGACAGGGTATAAGGGGCACCTTC.

This chain joins TRBV6-5 and TRBJ1-4, with 7 bases identical to TRBD1. There are 14 residues in the CDR3. The ends lost 7 bases at V and 8 bases at J; junction bases unmatched: 10. In germline, CDR1 is MNHEY, CDR2 SVGAGI. The CDR3 region is CASIPGGPGEKLFF. In DNA, the CDR3 is TGTGCCAGCATCCCAGGGGGGCCGGGAGAAAAACTGTTTTTT.

The V and J genes are TRBV5-4 and TRBJ2-1; TRBD2 agrees at 11 bases. The CDR3 has 15 amino acids. The germline gives CDR1 SGHNT, CDR2 YYREEE (reference sequence). V was pared by 4 bases and J by 9 bases, with 9 bases of the junction left unmatched. CDR3 nucleotides: TGTGCCAGCAGCGGCGGGACTAGCGGCCTTTTTGAGCAGTTCTTC. Translating gives CASSGGTSGLFEQFF.

CDR3 nucleotides: TGTGCCAGTAGTACCAGGGGAAGTAACTATGGCTACACCTTC. Translating gives CASSTRGSNYGYTF. The chain links TRBV19 to TRBJ1-2, with D possibly TRBD1 on 6 matching bases. Germline V gives CDR1 LNHDA, CDR2 SQIVND (reference sequence). The CDR3 totals 14 residues. V lost 4 bases, J lost 1 base, and 10 bases lay in between.